A single sample gave rise to the 15 T cell receptor beta chains below, sequenced in a study of blood T cell repertoires in COVID-19. The protocol was immunoSEQ multiplex PCR, while the TCRdb copy is restricted to in-frame clones and leaves out a portion. The sample has approximately 140,000 clones, around 86% seen once. Sequencing was carried out using peripheral blood. These receptors came from a man between 65 and 79 years old with acute or convalescent COVID-19.

CDR3: CASESSGSYEQYF. The CDR3 bases are TGTGCCAGCGAGTCTAGCGGGTCCTACGAGCAGTACTTC. J is TRBJ2-7 and V is TRBV6-5; 8 bases fit TRBD2. The CDR3 loop spans 13 amino acids. CDR1 MNHEY and CDR2 SVGAGI come from the germline V gene. Losses at the gene ends were 8 bases for V and 1 base for J; bases not matched to a gene: 4.

The chain couples TRBV29-1 to TRBJ2-1, with 10 bases that match TRBD2. The germline V gene encodes CDR1 SQVTM and CDR2 ANQGSEA. The CDR3 has 14 residues. Losses at the gene ends were 6 bases for V and 6 bases for J; bases not matched to a gene: 8. CDR3 bases: TGCAGCGTAATAGCGGGAGGAGTCGCCAATGAGCAGTTCTTC. Amino acid sequence: CSVIAGGVANEQFF.

This clone appeared many times. V usage is TRBV5-4 and J usage is TRBJ2-2; maybe TRBD1 (5 bases). This CDR3 has 14 residues. Per the germline V gene, CDR1 is SGHNT and CDR2 is YYREEE (reference sequence). The germline V and J ends were trimmed by 3 bases and 4 bases, with 10 bases remaining between them. This CDR3 reads CASSSQVSTGELFF. Written as DNA, the CDR3 is TGTGCCAGCAGCTCACAGGTTTCCACCGGGGAGCTGTTTTTT.

This sequence joins TRBV7-3 and TRBJ2-7, with 9 nucleotides matching TRBD2. The V gene end was trimmed by 5 bases and the J gene end by 2 bases; junction bases not matched to a gene: 10. Germline V gene sequence: CDR1 SGHTA, CDR2 FQGTGA. The CDR3 length is 16 residues. The CDR3 loop reads CASSLAGGSYTYEQYF. CDR3 DNA: TGTGCCAGCAGCCTCGCGGGGGGGAGCTATACCTACGAGCAGTACTTC.

V and J are TRBV4-1 and TRBJ2-1, with 12 bases fitting TRBD2. The CDR3 consists of 17 residues. The germline V gene encodes CDR1 MGHRA and CDR2 YSYEKL. After removal of 4 bases from V and 4 bases from J, the junction contained 8 bases not matched to a gene. The CDR3 region is CASSLLGTSGLYNEQFF. The CDR3 DNA follows: TGCGCCAGCAGCCTCCTCGGGACTAGCGGGCTTTACAATGAGCAGTTCTTC.

CDR3 residues: CSVSVSGTNTGELFF. The CDR3 region has the DNA TGCAGCGTATCAGTTTCCGGGACAAACACCGGGGAGCTGTTTTTT. The V and J genes are TRBV29-1 and TRBJ2-2; D may be TRBD1 (6 bases). Germline V gene lookup returns CDR1 SQVTM and CDR2 ANQGSEA. Trimming left V 6 bases short and J 2 bases short, with 16 bases between. This CDR3 contains 15 residues.

The chain joins TRBV6-1 to TRBJ2-3; D gene uncertain. The CDR3 has 13 amino acids. Germline CDR1 is MNHNS and CDR2 is SASEGT. V was cut by 3 bases and J by 6 bases, with 10 bases left in between. CDR3 sequence (DNA): TGTGCCAGCAGTGAGTCCCGGAGTGATACGCAGTATTTT. Encoded protein: CASSESRSDTQYF.

V usage is TRBV21-1 and J usage is TRBJ2-4; TRBD2 was called by the table and not checked on the DNA. TRBV21-1 is described as a pseudogene. There are 18 residues in the CDR3. CDR3 in DNA: TGTGCCAGCAGCAAAGGGTTGGTCTCTAGCGGGAGATTCAACATTCAGTACTTC. Amino acid sequence: CASSKGLVSSGRFNIQYF.

The J gene is TRBJ2-1, the V gene TRBV9; TRBD1 is a possible D gene (6 bases). Germline V gene data show CDR1 as SGDLS and CDR2 as YYNGEE. CDR3 length: 15 residues. V lost 2 bases and J lost 4, with 13 bases in between. CDR3 nucleotide sequence: TGTGCCAGCAGCGTGGGGGCATCTACTTACAATGAGCAGTTCTTC. Residues: CASSVGASTYNEQFF.

The genes are TRBV6-5 and TRBJ2-5, with TRBD2 matching over 8 bases. This CDR3 is 13 amino acids long. The ends lost 6 bases at V and 2 bases at J; junction bases unmatched: 2. The germline V gene has CDR1 MNHEY and CDR2 SVGAGI. The CDR3 here is CASRTGGQETQYF. The CDR3 region has the DNA TGTGCCAGCAGAACGGGGGGGCAAGAGACCCAGTACTTC.

This rearrangement joins TRBV24-1 to TRBJ1-5; maybe TRBD1 (5 bases). The V end was cut by 9 bases, the J end by 2 bases, with 10 bases between. The CDR3 length is 13 residues. Germline assignment: CDR1 KGHDR and CDR2 SFDVKD. This CDR3 reads CATSGVGNQPQHF. DNA for the CDR3: TGTGCCACCTCGGGGGTAGGCAATCAGCCCCAGCATTTT.

The chain has TRBV7-2 and TRBJ2-3; 7 bases agree with TRBD1. Trimming removed 1 base from V and 3 bases from J; junction bases left unmatched: 4. This CDR3 region has 15 residues. Per germline, CDR1 SGHTA and CDR2 FQGNSA. Here the CDR3 reads CASSLEGAGTDTQYF. The CDR3 DNA reads as TGTGCCAGCAGCTTAGAGGGGGCTGGTACAGATACGCAGTATTTT.

V usage is TRBV19 and J usage is TRBJ1-5, with 8 nucleotides matching TRBD1. This CDR3 has 13 amino acids. Germline CDR1 LNHDA, CDR2 SQIVND (reference sequence). Trimming took 5 bases from V and 7 from J; bases not matched to a gene: 4. CDR3 in amino acids: CASSDRGKQPQHF. CDR3 nucleotides: TGTGCCAGTAGTGACAGGGGTAAGCAGCCCCAGCATTTT.

The chain recombines TRBV25-1 with TRBJ2-1, with TRBD2 as a possible D gene (6 bases). Per germline, CDR1 MGHDK and CDR2 SYGVNS. Trimming took 7 bases from V and 15 from J, leaving 19 bases between them. The CDR3 spans 12 residues. CDR3 sequence (DNA): TGTGCCAGCACCGCCGGGGTAGGAGGGACGTTCTTC. The encoded protein is CASTAGVGGTFF. The full variable domain, with the rest looked up from reference TRBV25-1 and TRBJ2-1, is EADIYQTPRYLVIGTGKKITLECSQTMGHDKMYWYQQDPGMELHLIHYSYGVNSTEKGDLSSESTVSRIRTEHFPLTLESARPSHTSQYLCASTAGVGGTFFGPGTRLTVL.

This CDR3 is CASSLSVQPQHF. CDR3 nucleotides: TGTGCCAGCAGTTTATCAGTTCAGCCCCAGCATTTT. The chain couples TRBV28 to TRBJ1-5, with D unresolved. The germline gives CDR1 MDHEN, CDR2 SYDVKM. V was clipped by 1 base and J by 6 bases, with 4 bases between them. The CDR3 runs to 12 residues.